This note documents a single TCR beta chain sequence. Its specificity is unknown. The data are from a study of T cells in pancreatic ductal adenocarcinoma. General study points: The resected cohort was biased toward the minority with early-stage disease. Unique clonotypes were approximately 8-fold more numerous in blood than in tumor.

Measured with immunoSEQ multiplex PCR; TCRdb has only the in-frame clones, and not every one. The sample lists tens of thousands of clones, approximately 90% occurring once. The selected patients with pancreatic ductal adenocarcinoma had surgery but no neoadjuvant therapy. This CDR3 has 14 residues. V lost 4 bases and J 4 bases, leaving 11 bases between the germline ends. Germline V gives CDR1 SGHRS, CDR2 YFSETQ. The sequence derives from a human donor with pancreatic ductal adenocarcinoma. Material: PBMCs. This sequence joins TRBV5-1 and TRBJ1-4; possible D gene TRBD1, 5 bases. The CDR3 here is CASSPRAVNEKLFF. The CDR3 DNA is TGCGCCAGCAGCCCCAGGGCGGTTAATGAAAAACTGTTTTTT.